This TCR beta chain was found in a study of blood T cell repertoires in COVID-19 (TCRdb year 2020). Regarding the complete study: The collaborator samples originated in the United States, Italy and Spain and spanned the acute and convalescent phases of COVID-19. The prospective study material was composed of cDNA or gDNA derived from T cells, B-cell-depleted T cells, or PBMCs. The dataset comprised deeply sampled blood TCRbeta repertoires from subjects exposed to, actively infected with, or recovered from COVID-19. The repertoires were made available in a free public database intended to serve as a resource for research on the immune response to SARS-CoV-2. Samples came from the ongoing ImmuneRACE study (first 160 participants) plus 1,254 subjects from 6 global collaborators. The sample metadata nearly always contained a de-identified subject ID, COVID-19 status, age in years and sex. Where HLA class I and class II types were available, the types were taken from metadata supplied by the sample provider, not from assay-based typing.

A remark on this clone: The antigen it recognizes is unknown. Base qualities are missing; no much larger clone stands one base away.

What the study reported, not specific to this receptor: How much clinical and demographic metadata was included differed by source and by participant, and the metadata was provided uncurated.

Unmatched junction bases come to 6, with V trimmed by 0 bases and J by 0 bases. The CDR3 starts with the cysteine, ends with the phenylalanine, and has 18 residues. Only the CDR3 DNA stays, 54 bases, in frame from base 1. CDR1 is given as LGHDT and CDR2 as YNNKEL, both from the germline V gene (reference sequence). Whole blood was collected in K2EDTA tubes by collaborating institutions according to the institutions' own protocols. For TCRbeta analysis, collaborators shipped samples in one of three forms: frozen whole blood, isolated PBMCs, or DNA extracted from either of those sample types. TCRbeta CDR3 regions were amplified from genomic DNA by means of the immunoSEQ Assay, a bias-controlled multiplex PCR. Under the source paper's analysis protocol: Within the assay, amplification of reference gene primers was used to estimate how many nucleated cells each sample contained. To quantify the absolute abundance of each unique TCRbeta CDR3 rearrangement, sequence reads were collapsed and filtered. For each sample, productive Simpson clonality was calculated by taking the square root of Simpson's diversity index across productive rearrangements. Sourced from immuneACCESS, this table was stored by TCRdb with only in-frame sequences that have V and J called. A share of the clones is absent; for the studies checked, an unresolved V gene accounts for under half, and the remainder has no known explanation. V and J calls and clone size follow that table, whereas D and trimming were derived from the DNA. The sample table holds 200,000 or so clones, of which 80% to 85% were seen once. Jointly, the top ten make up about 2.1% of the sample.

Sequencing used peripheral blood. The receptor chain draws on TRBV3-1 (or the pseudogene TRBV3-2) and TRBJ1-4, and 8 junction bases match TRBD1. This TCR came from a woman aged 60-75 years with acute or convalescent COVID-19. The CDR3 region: CASSQETGQVATNEKLFF. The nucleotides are TGTGCCAGCAGCCAAGAAACGGGACAGGTTGCAACTAATGAAAAACTGTTTTTT.